The T cell receptor beta chain under discussion was sequenced for a study of blood T cell repertoires in COVID-19. TCRdb's table, derived via immunoSEQ multiplex PCR, lists solely in-frame clones and lacks some. The data contain more than 40,000 clones, approximately 83% of them singletons. CDR1 is LGHDT, CDR2 YNNKEL, per germline (reference sequence). Trimming took 0 bases from V and 1 from J, leaving 18 bases between them. The CDR3 is made up of 18 amino acids. This sequence joins TRBV3-1 (or the pseudogene TRBV3-2) and TRBJ2-5; possible D gene TRBD2, 6 bases. The sample comprised peripheral blood. The TCR comes from a human donor in a cohort sampled during active COVID-19. The donor label of this sample is uncertain. CDR3 DNA sequence: TGTGCCAGCAGCCAAGATAGAAGGAGCGGGCTGTTCCAAGAGACCCAGTACTTC. Translating it yields CASSQDRRSGLFQETQYF.